These 15 T cell receptor beta chains were sequenced from one sample in a study of shared clonotypes between healthy human individuals. Repertoires were generated with immunoSEQ multiplex PCR, while TCRdb's copy carries only in-frame clones and drops some. The sample shows about 380,000 clones, 90% to 97% of them seen only once. The sequenced sample was memory CD8+ T cells sorted from blood. Subset meaning: CD45RO+ cells pooled with CCR7-negative TemRA cells. All receptors come from a man between 25 and 39 years old in good health.

For the CDR3, the DNA is TGTGCCTGGGATACAGGGGTGGGTGATCAGCCCCAGCATTTT. Its translation is CAWDTGVGDQPQHF. J is TRBJ1-5 and V is TRBV30, with TRBD1 identical over 7 bases. The CDR3 loop spans 14 amino acids. Germline CDR1 GTSNPN, CDR2 SVGIG (reference sequence). V shed 5 bases and J 5 bases; nucleotides not matched to a gene: 9.

The gene calls are TRBV4-2 and TRBJ2-5, with 10 bases that match TRBD2. The CDR3 totals 17 residues. Germline assignment: CDR1 LGHNA and CDR2 YNFKEQ. The J segment lost 5 bases and the V segment lost 1 base, leaving 10 bases of the junction unmatched. The chain's CDR3 is CASSQVSGRAAKETQYF. In nucleotides, the CDR3 is TGTGCCAGCAGCCAAGTGAGCGGGAGGGCCGCGAAGGAGACCCAGTACTTC.

The genes are TRBV6-7 and TRBJ2-1, with TRBD1 identical over 8 bases. TRBV6-7 belongs to the ORF category, with a function that is uncertain. V lost 6 bases, J lost 6 bases, and 4 bases stayed unmatched. CDR3 length: 13 amino acids. This CDR3 reads CASSPDRANEQFF. In DNA form, the CDR3 reads TGTGCCAGCAGCCCGGACAGGGCCAATGAGCAGTTCTTC.

V gene TRBV7-6 combines with J gene TRBJ2-2; D perhaps matches TRBD1 (5 bases). The V and J ends lost 7 bases and 13 bases respectively, with 10 bases between them. Germline V gene lookup returns CDR1 SGHVS and CDR2 FNYEAQ. This CDR3 has 10 residues. The CDR3 DNA follows: TGTGCCAGCACTAAAAGGGGGCTGTTTTTT. This encodes CASTKRGLFF.

The chain carries TRBV10-1 and TRBJ2-2; D unclear. V was shortened by 2 bases and J by 5 bases, with 9 bases between the two germline ends. The germline CDR1 and CDR2 sequences are WNHNN and SYGVQD (reference sequence). The CDR3 contains 14 residues. This chain's CDR3 is CASSERLWTGELFF. The CDR3 nucleotides are TGCGCCAGCAGTGAGCGGCTGTGGACCGGGGAGCTGTTTTTT.

The CDR3 is CATSSTTEFYGYTF. The CDR3 DNA sequence: TGTGCCACCAGTTCCACCACAGAATTCTATGGCTACACCTTC. The genes are TRBV15 and TRBJ1-2; D is unclear. This CDR3 has 14 amino acids. Trimming left V 6 bases short and J 4 bases short, with 15 bases between. Germline CDR1 LNHNV, CDR2 YYDKDF (reference sequence).

V usage is TRBV5-1 and J usage is TRBJ1-4; the D gene is possibly TRBD1 (5 bases). V shed 4 bases and J shed 3 bases, with 16 bases lying between them. CDR1 is SGHRS and CDR2 is YFSETQ in the germline V gene. The CDR3 covers 16 residues. CDR3 region: CASSPIRGPSNEKLFF. In DNA form, the CDR3 reads TGCGCCAGCAGCCCAATCCGGGGCCCCTCTAATGAAAAACTGTTTTTT.

This chain connects TRBV5-5 to TRBJ2-1; 9 positions agree with TRBD1. V shed 0 bases and J 7 bases; nucleotides not matched to a gene: 2. This CDR3 is 14 amino acids long. Per germline, CDR1 SGHKS and CDR2 YYEKEE (reference sequence). The CDR3 loop is CASSLGQGVNEQFF. CDR3 bases: TGTGCCAGCAGCTTGGGACAGGGGGTTAATGAGCAGTTCTTC.

The rearrangement uses TRBV6-1 and TRBJ1-1, with 8 bases matching TRBD1. Germline V CDR1 and CDR2: MNHNS, SASEGT. The CDR3 loop spans 14 amino acids. With V trimmed by 3 bases and J by 5 bases, 5 bases remained unmatched. The CDR3 protein is CASSEGWTGTEAFF. The CDR3 DNA reads as TGTGCCAGCAGTGAGGGTTGGACAGGGACTGAAGCTTTCTTT.

This chain connects TRBV5-1 to TRBJ2-5; D is undetermined. CDR3 length: 14 amino acids. The V gene lost 1 base and the J gene lost 2 bases, with 9 bases spanning the gap. The germline V gene has CDR1 SGHRS and CDR2 YFSETQ. Here the CDR3 DNA reads TGCGCCAGCAGCTTGTTTGGGGATCAAGAGACCCAGTACTTC. Translation gives CASSLFGDQETQYF. The variable domain in full, with the rest retrieved from reference TRBV5-1 and TRBJ2-5, is KAGVTQTPRYLIKTRGQQVTLSCSPISGHRSVSWYQQTPGQGLQFLFEYFSETQRNKGNFPGRFSGRQFSNSRSEMNVSTLELGDSALYLCASSLFGDQETQYFGPGTRLLVL.

The chain recombines TRBV30 with TRBJ2-5; 12 nucleotides match TRBD2. The V and J ends lost 8 bases and 4 bases, in that order; junction bases with no gene match: 11. The CDR3 sequence is 15 residues long. The germline gives CDR1 GTSNPN, CDR2 SVGIG (reference sequence). The CDR3 region is CARTSGTRLGETQYF. The CDR3 nucleotides read TGTGCCCGGACTAGCGGGACTAGACTTGGAGAGACCCAGTACTTC. Full variable domain (outside the CDR3, taken from reference TRBV30 and TRBJ2-5): SQTIHQWPATLVQPVGSPLSLECTVEGTSNPNLYWYRQAAGRGLQLLFYSVGIGQISSEVPQNLSASRPQDRQFILSSKKLLLSDSGFYLCARTSGTRLGETQYFGPGTRLLVL.

This chain joins TRBV2 and TRBJ2-3; D possibly corresponds to TRBD2 (5 bases). Trimming left V 8 bases short and J 5 bases short, with 17 bases between. The CDR3 is 14 amino acids. Germline lookup yields CDR1 SNHLY and CDR2 FYNNEI. CDR3: CASRFALAGDTQYF. CDR3 DNA sequence: TGTGCCAGCCGCTTTGCTTTGGCGGGAGATACGCAGTATTTT.

The gene calls are TRBV11-2 and TRBJ2-7, with 7 nucleotides matching TRBD1. With 7 bases clipped from V and 2 bases from J, the junction kept 8 bases outside the gene matches. From germline, CDR1 is SGHAT and CDR2 FQNNGV. This CDR3 comprises 14 residues. In nucleotides, the CDR3 is TGTGCCAGCACCATGGGGCAGGGGGCCTACGAGCAGTACTTC. It translates to CASTMGQGAYEQYF. The entire variable domain, with the rest obtained from reference TRBV11-2 and TRBJ2-7, is as follows: EAGVAQSPRYKIIEKRQSVAFWCNPISGHATLYWYQQILGQGPKLLIQFQNNGVVDDSQLPKDRFSAERLKGVDSTLKIQPAKLEDSAVYLCASTMGQGAYEQYFGPGTRLTVT.

V gene TRBV10-2 combines with J gene TRBJ2-7, with 8 bases identical to TRBD2. The germline V gene encodes CDR1 WSHSY and CDR2 SAAADI. The CDR3 length is 15 residues. Trimming removed 3 bases from V and 6 bases from J; junction bases left unmatched: 10. The CDR3 DNA reads as TGCGCCAGCAGTGATCCTAGCGGGCTTCCTCTCGAGCAGTACTTC. This codes for CASSDPSGLPLEQYF.

The genes are TRBV9 and TRBJ1-1, with D possibly being TRBD1 (5 bases). This CDR3 region has 17 residues. V was cut by 3 bases and J by 0 bases, with 18 bases left in between. The germline gives CDR1 SGDLS, CDR2 YYNGEE. CDR3 DNA sequence: TGTGCCAGCAGCGGGCTCGGGGGACCTTACATGAACACTGAAGCTTTCTTT. Translated, it gives CASSGLGGPYMNTEAFF.